What follows are 9 T cell receptor beta chains derived from one specimen sequenced in a study of shared clonotypes between healthy human individuals. TCRdb's table, derived via immunoSEQ multiplex PCR, lists solely in-frame clones and lacks some. The table has about 2.2 million clones, 93% seen once; the top ten hold over 1.5%. Naive CD8 cells comprised CD45RO-negative, CCR7-positively selected cells, excluding terminally differentiated effector memory CD45RA+ cells. The sequencing sample was made of naive CD8+ T cells from PBMCs. The receptor set was obtained from a man aged 18 to 29 in good health. Some clones in this sample may be carry-over from other donors' samples.

This chain links TRBV9 with TRBJ2-7; possible D gene TRBD1, 6 bases. The ends were cut back, 0 bases at V and 6 bases at J, with 13 bases in the middle. The CDR3 runs 14 residues. Germline CDR1 reads SGDLS; CDR2 reads YYNGEE. CDR3 nucleotide sequence: TGTGCCAGCAGCGTAGATGCAGGGGTGGGCGAGCAGTACTTC. It translates to CASSVDAGVGEQYF.

The V call is TRBV4-1, the J call TRBJ1-1; a possible D gene is TRBD1 (5 bases). The germline V gene has CDR1 MGHRA and CDR2 YSYEKL. Trimming removed 2 bases from V and 2 bases from J, with 15 bases in between. The CDR3 loop spans 16 amino acids. In DNA, the CDR3 is TGCGCCAGCAGCCAACAGCAGGGACTTTACAACACTGAAGCTTTCTTT. It is translated as CASSQQQGLYNTEAFF.

This clone was observed a single time. The gene calls are TRBV14 and TRBJ2-5, with 7 bases aligning to TRBD2. This CDR3 comprises 15 residues. Germline V gene lookup returns CDR1 SGHDN and CDR2 FVKESK. Trimming at V came to 1 base and at J to 1 base, leaving 3 bases not matched to a gene. This CDR3 reads CASSQVREGQETQYF. The CDR3 DNA follows: TGTGCCAGCAGCCAAGTGAGGGAGGGCCAAGAGACCCAGTACTTC.

CDR3 bases: TGTGCCAGCAGGCCACTAGGGAACAATGAGCAGTTCTTC. Its translation is CASRPLGNNEQFF. The J gene is TRBJ2-1, the V gene TRBV9, with D possibly matching TRBD2 (5 bases). The CDR3 consists of 13 residues. V was cut by 5 bases and J by 5 bases, with 11 bases left in between. The germline V gene encodes CDR1 SGDLS and CDR2 YYNGEE.

A remark on this clone: The sample carries other DNA sequences with the same CDR3. The chain recombines TRBV9 with TRBJ1-1; D gene unclear. The CDR3 length is 11 residues. V shed 2 bases and J shed 5 bases, with 4 bases lying between them. Germline CDR1 reads SGDLS; CDR2 reads YYNGEE. For the CDR3, the DNA is TGTGCCAGCAGCGTGGTAACTGAAGCTTTCTTT. Amino acid sequence: CASSVVTEAFF.

The J gene is TRBJ1-2, the V gene TRBV4-1, with D unresolved. Trimming shortened V by 1 base and J by 8 bases, and 11 bases separated the two germline ends. CDR3 length: 13 residues. Germline lookup yields CDR1 MGHRA and CDR2 YSYEKL. Here the CDR3 reads CASSQAATPGYTF. The DNA of the CDR3 is TGCGCCAGCAGCCAAGCTGCGACACCGGGCTACACCTTC.

V usage is TRBV11-1 and J usage is TRBJ2-7; TRBD2 might be the D (6 bases). The CDR3 is 17 residues long. Germline CDR1 reads SGHAT; CDR2 reads FQDESV (reference sequence). The V gene lost 5 bases and the J gene lost 6 bases, with 26 bases spanning the gap. CDR3 protein: CASSPEGSAGPRGEQYF. As DNA, the CDR3 is TGTGCCAGCAGCCCAGAGGGCTCCGCGGGGCCTCGGGGCGAGCAGTACTTC. The full variable domain, rest sourced from reference TRBV11-1 and TRBJ2-7, is EAEVAQSPRYKITEKSQAVAFWCDPISGHATLYWYRQILGQGPELLVQFQDESVVDDSQLPKDRFSAERLKGVDSTLKIQPAELGDSAMYLCASSPEGSAGPRGEQYFGPGTRLTVT.

DNA of the CDR3: TGCGCCAGCACCCTGGGGACAGCGTTCACCGGGGAGCTGTTTTTT. Translation: CASTLGTAFTGELFF. The rearrangement uses TRBV4-3 and TRBJ2-2; TRBD1 matches 7 bases. This CDR3 has 15 amino acids. The J segment lost 4 bases and the V segment lost 7 bases, leaving 9 bases of the junction unmatched. Germline V gene data show CDR1 as LGHNA and CDR2 as YSLEER.

The V and J genes are TRBV7-9 and TRBJ2-4; TRBD1 agrees at 8 bases. Germline assignment: CDR1 SEHNR and CDR2 FQNEAQ (reference sequence). This CDR3 is 15 amino acids long. The V segment lost 5 bases and the J segment 6 bases; nucleotides outside the gene matches: 9. CDR3 coding DNA: TGTGCCAGCAGCCGAGAGGACAGGGCGGGAAACATTCAGTACTTC. Amino acids: CASSREDRAGNIQYF.